This TCR beta chain originates from a study of blood T cells in healthy people across ages. Study details: About one barcoded beta molecule was captured per two T cells (by template switching).

Through a sample-barcoded 5' primer and a J-beta primer mix, a second PCR was run for roughly 7 to 11 cycles. TCRdb redid the calling of the 5' RACE reads with MiXCR, one entry per CDR3 protein. The sample shows around 1,500,000 distinct CDR3 sequences, 35% to 45% of them seen only once. Trimming took off 3 bases at V and 7 bases at J, with 10 bases between the two ends. The CDR3 runs 12 residues. Germline CDR1 reads KGHSH; CDR2 reads LQKENI. The chain uses TRBV18 and TRBJ2-7; no definite D call. Material: blood. The sequence was collected from a woman between 18 and 29 years old in good health. The CDR3 DNA is TGTGCCAGCTCACCCCAAACACGAGAGCAGTACTTC. Its translation is CASSPQTREQYF. The full variable domain, completed using reference TRBV18 and TRBJ2-7, is NAGVMQNPRHLVRRRGQEARLRCSPMKGHSHVYWYRQLPEEGLKFMVYLQKENIIDESGMPKERFSAEFPKEGPSILRIQQVVRGDSAAYFCASSPQTREQYFGPGTRLTVT.